The clone carrying this T cell receptor beta chain was found a few times. The trim removed 4 bases at V and 2 bases at J, leaving 5 bases unmatched. There are 14 residues in the CDR3. The V gene's germline CDR1 is DFQATT and CDR2 SNEGSKA (reference sequence). TCRdb analysed the RT-PCR reads with MiXCR anew, one entry per CDR3 protein. The table records more than 500,000 distinct CDR3 sequences, over 9% of them present only once. This specimen belongs to a study of response to subunit inactivated influenza vaccine. These sequences were also reported in another study, on T cells expressing NK-cell markers. That work contributes: TCR beta libraries carry UMIs added by 5'RACE template switching. Sorted CD3+CD56-NKG2C+, CD3+CD56+NKG2C- and CD3+CD56+NKG2C+ T cells were the source of the TCR beta repertoires. The leading position in the CD3+CD56-NKG2C+ fraction of a handful of donors also went to these clonotypes.

This chain connects TRBV20-1 to TRBJ1-5; 7 bases match TRBD1. The source is a man in his forties or fifties who received an inactivated influenza vaccine. The material was PBMCs from blood, obtained on the day of vaccination. The CDR3 DNA reads as TGCAGTGCTAAAGACAGGGTAGGCAATCAGCCCCAGCATTTT. It specifies CSAKDRVGNQPQHF.